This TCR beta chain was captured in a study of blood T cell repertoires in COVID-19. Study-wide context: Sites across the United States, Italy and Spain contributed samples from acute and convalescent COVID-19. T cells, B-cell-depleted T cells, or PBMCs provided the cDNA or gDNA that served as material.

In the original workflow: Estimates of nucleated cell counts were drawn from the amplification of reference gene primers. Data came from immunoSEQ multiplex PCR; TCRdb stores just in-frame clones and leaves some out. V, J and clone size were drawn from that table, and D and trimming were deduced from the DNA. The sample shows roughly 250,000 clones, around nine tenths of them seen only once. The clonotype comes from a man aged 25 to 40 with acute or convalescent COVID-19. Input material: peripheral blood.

The CDR3, as DNA: TGTGCCTGGAGTGTACCCAGGCAGACAGGGAACACTGAAGCTTTCTTT. Residues: CAWSVPRQTGNTEAFF. The chain couples TRBV30 to TRBJ1-1; tentative D call: TRBD1 (6 bases). Between the trimmed V and J ends, which lost 0 bases and 1 base, there was a span of 15 bases. The length of the CDR3 is 16 residues. Germline CDR1 is GTSNPN and CDR2 is SVGIG (reference sequence).